This TCR beta chain was sequenced during a study of cytomegalovirus exposure and HLA in healthy donors. The primer mix had 60 Vbeta and 13 Jbeta primers. Profiled with immunoSEQ multiplex PCR; TCRdb holds only in-frame clones, not every one. The table has some 180,000 clones, 70% to 80% seen once; the top ten hold 13% to 15%. CDR1 is LGHNA and CDR2 is YSLEER in the germline V gene. Trimming stripped 0 bases from V and 6 bases from J, with 11 bases between. The CDR3 is 14 amino acids. Concerning this clone itself: The antigen remains unidentified.

Study findings and constraints: Equally common other TCR beta chains were less clonally expanded than HLA-associated ones, a later analysis found.

This clonotype was obtained from a woman aged 25-40 years in good health and CMV-seropositive. This rearrangement joins TRBV4-3 to TRBJ1-2; D perhaps matches TRBD1 (6 bases). The specimen sequenced was PBMCs. The CDR3 DNA reads as TGCGCCAGCAGCCAAGAATACAGGGATCATGGCTACACCTTC. It yields the protein CASSQEYRDHGYTF.